The 25 T cell receptor beta chains below come from one sample, sequenced in a study of technical replicates of blood from a handful of donors. Profiled with immunoSEQ multiplex PCR; TCRdb holds only in-frame clones, not every one. The sample includes 50,000 to 75,000 clones, just over 90% of them seen just once. Sequencing used PBMCs. The origin of the receptors is a human donor in good health. Some clones in this sample may be carry-over from other donors' samples.

The gene calls are TRBV11-1 and TRBJ2-7; maybe TRBD1 (6 bases). Germline V CDR1 and CDR2: SGHAT, FQDESV (reference sequence). Trimming removed 0 bases from V and 0 bases from J, with 18 bases in between. This CDR3 has 18 residues. The DNA for the CDR3 is TGTGCCAGCAGCTTAGCGCTAGGGACAACTTTTTACTCCTACGAGCAGTACTTC. Amino acids: CASSLALGTTFYSYEQYF. The full variable domain, completed using reference TRBV11-1 and TRBJ2-7, is EAEVAQSPRYKITEKSQAVAFWCDPISGHATLYWYRQILGQGPELLVQFQDESVVDDSQLPKDRFSAERLKGVDSTLKIQPAELGDSAMYLCASSLALGTTFYSYEQYFGPGTRLTVT.

This chain links TRBV12-5 with TRBJ2-7, with 8 nucleotides matching TRBD1. V was clipped by 5 bases and J by 0 bases; unmatched bases: 6. The germline CDR1 and CDR2 sequences are LGHNT and FRNRAP. The CDR3 loop spans 15 amino acids. The CDR3 nucleotides read TGTGCTAGTGGTCCCGGACAGGGTAGCTCCTACGAGCAGTACTTC. Residues: CASGPGQGSSYEQYF.

V and J are TRBV6-5 and TRBJ2-1, with D possibly matching TRBD2 (5 bases). V was clipped by 6 bases and J by 1 base, with 10 bases between them. CDR1 and CDR2 (germline): MNHEY, SVGAGI. This CDR3 is built from 14 residues. The CDR3 sequence is CASSPGRSYNEQFF. The DNA of the CDR3 is TGTGCCAGCAGCCCTGGGAGATCCTACAATGAGCAGTTCTTC.

The chain employs TRBV5-4 and TRBJ2-2; possibly TRBD1 for D (6 bases). The ends were cut back, 1 base at V and 1 base at J, with 8 bases in the middle. There are 15 residues in the CDR3. In germline, CDR1 is SGHNT, CDR2 YYREEE (reference sequence). The CDR3 sequence: CASSLRGGNTGELFF. Written as DNA, the CDR3 is TGTGCCAGCAGCTTGCGAGGGGGGAACACCGGGGAGCTGTTTTTT.

This chain links TRBV15 with TRBJ2-5; D is unresolved. Germline V CDR1 and CDR2: LNHNV, YYDKDF (reference sequence). The CDR3 has 12 amino acids. Trimming shortened V by 5 bases and J by 0 bases, and 4 bases separated the two germline ends. CDR3 in DNA: TGTGCCACCAGCCCTAACCAAGAGACCCAGTACTTC. Translated: CATSPNQETQYF.

The rearrangement joins TRBV6-1 to TRBJ1-2; D is perhaps TRBD1 (6 bases). Trimming removed 3 bases from V and 5 bases from J, with 7 bases in between. CDR3 size: 12 residues. From germline, CDR1 is MNHNS and CDR2 SASEGT. CDR3 DNA sequence: TGTGCCAGCAGTGAGGACAGTTATGGCTACACCTTC. Protein sequence: CASSEDSYGYTF.

This sequence joins TRBV18 and TRBJ1-1; 11 nucleotides line up with TRBD1. V lost 4 bases and J lost 3; bases outside the gene matches: 4. The germline V gene has CDR1 KGHSH and CDR2 LQKENI. The CDR3 sequence is 15 residues long. CDR3 in amino acids: CASSQGQGADTEAFF. The CDR3 nucleotides are TGTGCCAGCTCACAAGGACAGGGGGCGGACACTGAAGCTTTCTTT. The whole variable domain, remainder taken from reference TRBV18 and TRBJ1-1, is NAGVMQNPRHLVRRRGQEARLRCSPMKGHSHVYWYRQLPEEGLKFMVYLQKENIIDESGMPKERFSAEFPKEGPSILRIQQVVRGDSAAYFCASSQGQGADTEAFFGQGTRLTVV.

CDR3 nucleotide sequence: TGTGCCACCAGGGACTCGGGAGCCAGCACAGATACGCAGTATTTT. It codes for CATRDSGASTDTQYF. The V and J genes are TRBV15 and TRBJ2-3, with a weak D call TRBD2 (6 bases). The V gene lost 6 bases and the J gene lost 0 bases, with 13 bases spanning the gap. This CDR3 region has 15 residues. Germline CDR1 is LNHNV and CDR2 is YYDKDF (reference sequence).

The chain couples TRBV5-1 to TRBJ1-3, with D maybe TRBD1 (5 bases). The CDR3 is made up of 14 amino acids. Germline-derived CDR1 and CDR2 are SGHRS and YFSETQ. V lost 6 bases and J lost 0, with 10 bases in between. Written as DNA, the CDR3 is TGCGCCAGCACTCCGGGGGGCTCTGGAAACACCATATATTTT. Translating it yields CASTPGGSGNTIYF.

CDR3 residues: CASILPKAVYYNEQFF. The CDR3 nucleotides are TGTGCCAGCATCCTTCCGAAGGCGGTCTACTACAATGAGCAGTTCTTC. V and J are TRBV5-7 and TRBJ2-1; D gene uncertain. TRBV5-7 is labeled an ORF, and its function is uncertain. The CDR3 sequence is 16 residues long. Trimming pared 6 bases from V and 3 bases from J, leaving 19 bases between.

The V and J genes are TRBV7-3 and TRBJ2-2; D might be TRBD2 (6 bases). The CDR3 covers 15 residues. Germline values: CDR1 SGHTA, CDR2 FQGTGA. V lost 5 bases to trimming and J lost 6 bases, with 16 bases between them. This CDR3 is CASSLSRDGAGELFF. CDR3 bases: TGTGCCAGCAGCCTCTCGCGGGATGGGGCCGGGGAGCTGTTTTTT. Together with reference TRBV7-3 and TRBJ2-2, the CDR3 gives the full variable domain: GAGVSQTPSNKVTEKGKYVELRCDPISGHTALYWYRQSLGQGPEFLIYFQGTGAADDSGLPNDRFFAVRPEGSVSTLKIQRTERGDSAVYLCASSLSRDGAGELFFGEGSRLTVL.

The CDR3 nucleotides are TGTGCCAGCATCTTGGGACCGGCGGGGGTGTATGGCTACACCTTC. Translating gives CASILGPAGVYGYTF. The chain has TRBV6-1 and TRBJ1-2, with D tentatively TRBD1 (5 bases). The CDR3 length is 15 residues. Germline V gives CDR1 MNHNS, CDR2 SASEGT. Trimming cost V 7 bases and J 5 bases, with 20 bases left between them.

The J gene is TRBJ2-7, the V gene TRBV9, with D tentatively TRBD1 (5 bases). Germline V gives CDR1 SGDLS, CDR2 YYNGEE. The CDR3 runs 15 residues. The V and J ends lost 0 bases and 2 bases respectively, with 12 bases between them. The CDR3 region is CASSVGWGVTYEQYF. For the CDR3, the DNA is TGTGCCAGCAGCGTAGGATGGGGCGTCACCTACGAGCAGTACTTC.

CDR3 residues: CSARTGYEQYF. The CDR3 nucleotides are TGCAGTGCTAGGACAGGGTACGAGCAGTACTTC. The rearrangement uses TRBV20-1 and TRBJ2-7; 7 positions match TRBD1. The CDR3 sequence is 11 residues long. After removal of 3 bases from V and 4 bases from J, the junction contained 0 bases not matched to a gene. CDR1 is DFQATT, CDR2 SNEGSKA, per germline (reference sequence).

The chain combines TRBV4-3 with TRBJ1-6; 11 bases agree with TRBD1. The CDR3 has 18 residues. Germline trimming cut 4 bases from V and 2 bases from J; bases unmatched to any gene: 7. Germline-derived CDR1 and CDR2 are LGHNA and YSLEER. The CDR3 coding sequence is TGCGCCAGCAGCCCCCAGGGACAGGGGGTCGCCTATAATTCACCCCTCCACTTT. This gives the protein CASSPQGQGVAYNSPLHF.

The rearrangement uses TRBV19 and TRBJ2-5, with TRBD1 matching over 9 bases. Germline V gives CDR1 LNHDA, CDR2 SQIVND (reference sequence). V lost 3 bases, J lost 5 bases, and 25 bases stayed unmatched. CDR3 length equals 21 residues. CDR3 in DNA: TGTGCCAGTAGTATCTGGACGCGAGAGCGCGGGGACAGGGCGGTAGGGGAGACCCAGTACTTC. Its translation is CASSIWTRERGDRAVGETQYF.

The rearrangement uses TRBV2 and TRBJ2-7, with unresolved D. CDR1 is SNHLY, CDR2 FYNNEI, per germline. The CDR3 loop spans 12 amino acids. The V and J ends lost 5 bases and 0 bases respectively, with 5 bases between them. The CDR3 protein is CASSSSSYEQYF. CDR3 DNA: TGTGCCAGCAGTAGTAGCTCCTACGAGCAGTACTTC.

The chain joins TRBV20-1 to TRBJ1-6, with D possibly TRBD1 on 6 matching bases. The CDR3 runs 11 residues. Between the trimmed V and J ends, which lost 3 bases and 19 bases, there was a span of 16 bases. Germline CDR1 is DFQATT and CDR2 is SNEGSKA (reference sequence). As DNA, the CDR3 is TGCAGTGCTAGGGAGCGACAGGCTCTTCACTTT. This codes for CSARERQALHF.

The chain joins TRBV4-3 to TRBJ2-7, with 9 bases that match TRBD2. The CDR3 runs to 17 residues. Per the germline V gene, CDR1 is LGHNA and CDR2 is YSLEER. The junction had 11 bases not matched to a gene; V was cut back by 0 bases and J by 5 bases. The CDR3 protein is CASSQDSDLAGVNEQYF. The DNA for the CDR3 is TGCGCCAGCAGCCAAGACTCCGACTTAGCGGGAGTCAACGAGCAGTACTTC.

The CDR3 DNA reads as TGCGCCAGCAGCCCCCTAGCAGGAGAGACCCAGTACTTC. Translated, it gives CASSPLAGETQYF. The genes are TRBV4-1 and TRBJ2-5; TRBD2 is a possible D gene (5 bases). V was trimmed by 4 bases and J by 4 bases, leaving 10 bases between them. CDR3 length: 13 residues. Germline loops: CDR1 MGHRA, CDR2 YSYEKL.

In its sample, this clone was seen once. This chain connects TRBV4-3 to TRBJ1-6; D remains ambiguous. Per the germline V gene, CDR1 is LGHNA and CDR2 is YSLEER. V lost 1 base and J 9 bases, leaving 7 bases between the germline ends. CDR3 length equals 13 residues. CDR3 loop: CASSQVAGSPLHF. CDR3 nucleotides: TGCGCCAGCAGCCAAGTCGCGGGTTCACCCCTCCACTTT.

This clone has more than one count but fewer than ten. The J gene is TRBJ1-5, the V gene TRBV10-3; D unresolved. V lost 4 bases and J lost 7, with 14 bases in between. CDR1 is ENHRY, CDR2 SYGVKD, per germline. This CDR3 is 14 amino acids long. CDR3 region: CAISGGREGQPQHF. The CDR3 DNA reads TGTGCCATCAGTGGTGGGCGGGAAGGGCAGCCCCAGCATTTT.

The chain is built from TRBV4-3 and TRBJ2-1, with 8 positions matching TRBD2. V was pared by 4 bases and J by 9 bases, with 8 bases of the junction left unmatched. This CDR3 contains 14 residues. Germline V gene sequence: CDR1 LGHNA, CDR2 YSLEER. CDR3 DNA sequence: TGCGCCAGCAGCCCGGGGGGGCATGGGGGTGAGCAGTTCTTC. It encodes CASSPGGHGGEQFF.

The rearrangement uses TRBV2 and TRBJ2-2; D remains unclear. The CDR3 extends over 17 amino acids. Germline CDR1 SNHLY, CDR2 FYNNEI. The V end lost 3 bases, the J end lost 1 base, and 15 bases lay between the germline ends. CDR3 coding DNA: TGTGCCAGCAGTGACGACACCTCAGTAGGGAACACCGGGGAGCTGTTTTTT. Its translation: CASSDDTSVGNTGELFF. Combining the CDR3 with reference TRBV2 and TRBJ2-2 gives the whole variable domain EPEVTQTPSHQVTQMGQEVILRCVPISNHLYFYWYRQILGQKVEFLVSFYNNEISEKSEIFDDQFSVERPDGSNFTLKIRSTKLEDSAMYFCASSDDTSVGNTGELFFGEGSRLTVL.

The gene calls are TRBV10-3 and TRBJ2-2; 8 bases match TRBD1. The CDR3 extends over 13 amino acids. The V gene end was trimmed by 8 bases and the J gene end by 6 bases; junction bases not matched to a gene: 5. The germline CDR1 and CDR2 sequences are ENHRY and SYGVKD. The CDR3 DNA sequence: TGTGCCATCGACAGGGGTAAAGCCGGGGAGCTGTTTTTT. Residues: CAIDRGKAGELFF.